By frequency, the clone carrying this TCR beta chain is medium-sized. Its antigen is currently unknown. It was UMI-labeled 5' RACE by which the TCR beta libraries were made. With the 5' RACE reads reprocessed, TCRdb shows one record per CDR3 protein and no DNA. Its clone listing holds 9,500 to 13,000 distinct CDR3 sequences. The CDR3 totals 14 residues. The record originates from a study of human CD8 memory T cell subsets. TSTEM cells were defined as CCR7+ PD-1- TIGIT- CD8+ memory cells. Each subset gave duplicate vials of approximately 140,000 sorted CD8+ T cells for RNA. Whole-study results and caveats: The T cell repertoires of the stem-like memory and precursor exhausted subsets exhibited minimal overlap with one another. Chao1 estimates suggested stem-like memory T cells were more diverse than precursor exhausted T cells.

This TCR was sampled from a human donor in good health. The specimen was CD8+ stem-like memory T cells (TSCM and TCM) sorted from PBMCs. The subset was: stem-like memory CD8 T cells (TSTEM), CCR7+ PD-1- TIGIT-. V usage is TRBV12-3 or TRBV12-4 and J usage is TRBJ1-3. CDR3 sequence reads: CASSPPISGNTIYF.